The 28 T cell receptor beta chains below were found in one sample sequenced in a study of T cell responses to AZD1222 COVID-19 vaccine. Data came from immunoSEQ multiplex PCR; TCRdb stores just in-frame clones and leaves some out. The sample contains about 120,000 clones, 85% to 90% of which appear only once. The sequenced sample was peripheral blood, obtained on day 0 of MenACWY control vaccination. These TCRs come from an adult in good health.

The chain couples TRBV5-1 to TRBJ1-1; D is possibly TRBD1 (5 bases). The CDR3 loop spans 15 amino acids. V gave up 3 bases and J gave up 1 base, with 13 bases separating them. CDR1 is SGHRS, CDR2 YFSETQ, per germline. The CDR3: CASSSLPGGNTEAFF. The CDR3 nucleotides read TGCGCCAGCAGCTCACTTCCCGGGGGGAACACTGAAGCTTTCTTT. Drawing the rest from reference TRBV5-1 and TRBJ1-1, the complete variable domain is KAGVTQTPRYLIKTRGQQVTLSCSPISGHRSVSWYQQTPGQGLQFLFEYFSETQRNKGNFPGRFSGRQFSNSRSEMNVSTLELGDSALYLCASSSLPGGNTEAFFGQGTRLTVV.

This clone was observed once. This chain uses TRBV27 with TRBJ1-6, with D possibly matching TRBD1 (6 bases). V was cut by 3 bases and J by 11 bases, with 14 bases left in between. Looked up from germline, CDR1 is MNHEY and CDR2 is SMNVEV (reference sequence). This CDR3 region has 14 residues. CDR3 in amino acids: CASSLSHRDPPLHF. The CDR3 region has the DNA TGTGCCAGCAGTTTGTCCCACAGGGACCCACCCCTCCACTTT.

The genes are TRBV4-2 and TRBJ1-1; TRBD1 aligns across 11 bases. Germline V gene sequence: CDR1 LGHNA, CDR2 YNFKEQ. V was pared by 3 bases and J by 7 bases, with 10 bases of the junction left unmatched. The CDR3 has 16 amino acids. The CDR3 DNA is TGTGCCAGCAGCCAGGAGGGACAGGGGGTCTGGGGTGAAGCTTTCTTT. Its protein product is CASSQEGQGVWGEAFF.

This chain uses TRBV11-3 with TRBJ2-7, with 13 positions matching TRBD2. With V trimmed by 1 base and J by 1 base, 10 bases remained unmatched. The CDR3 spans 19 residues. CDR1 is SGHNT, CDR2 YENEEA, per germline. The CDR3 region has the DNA TGTGCCAGCAGCTTAGTTCCGGGACTAGCGGGACTGGGTTCCTACGAGCAGTACTTC. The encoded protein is CASSLVPGLAGLGSYEQYF.

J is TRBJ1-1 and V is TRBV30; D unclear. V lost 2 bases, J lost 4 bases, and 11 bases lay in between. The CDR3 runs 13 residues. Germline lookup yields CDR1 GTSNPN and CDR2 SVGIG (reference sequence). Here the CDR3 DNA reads TGTGCCTGGAGTCTCAATCCCGGCACTGAAGCTTTCTTT. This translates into CAWSLNPGTEAFF.

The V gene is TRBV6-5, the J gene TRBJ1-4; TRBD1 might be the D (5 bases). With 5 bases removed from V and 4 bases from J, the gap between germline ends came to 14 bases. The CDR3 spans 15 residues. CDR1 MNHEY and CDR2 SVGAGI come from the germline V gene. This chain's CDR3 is CASSPRGFVNEKLFF. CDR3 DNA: TGTGCCAGCAGTCCCCGGGGGTTTGTTAATGAAAAACTGTTTTTT.

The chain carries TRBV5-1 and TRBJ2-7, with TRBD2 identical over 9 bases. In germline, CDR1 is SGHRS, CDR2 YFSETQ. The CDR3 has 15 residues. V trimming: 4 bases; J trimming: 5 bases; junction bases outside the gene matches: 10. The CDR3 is CASSPLSGSENEQYF. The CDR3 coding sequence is TGCGCCAGCAGCCCACTTAGCGGGAGTGAGAACGAGCAGTACTTC. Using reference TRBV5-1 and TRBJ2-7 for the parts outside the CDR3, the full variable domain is KAGVTQTPRYLIKTRGQQVTLSCSPISGHRSVSWYQQTPGQGLQFLFEYFSETQRNKGNFPGRFSGRQFSNSRSEMNVSTLELGDSALYLCASSPLSGSENEQYFGPGTRLTVT.

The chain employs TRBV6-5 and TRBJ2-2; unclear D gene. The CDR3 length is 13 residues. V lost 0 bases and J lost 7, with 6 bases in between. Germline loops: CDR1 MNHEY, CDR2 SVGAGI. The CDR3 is CASSYSRIGELFF. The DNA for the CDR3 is TGTGCCAGCAGTTACTCCAGGATCGGGGAGCTGTTTTTT.

CDR3 DNA: TGCGCCAGCAGAACCGGGACACTGAACACTGAAGCTTTCTTT. Its protein is CASRTGTLNTEAFF. This chain links TRBV5-1 with TRBJ1-1; a possible D gene is TRBD1 (6 bases). Trimming stripped 5 bases from V and 0 bases from J, with 11 bases between. CDR1 and CDR2 (germline): SGHRS, YFSETQ. The length of the CDR3 is 14 residues.

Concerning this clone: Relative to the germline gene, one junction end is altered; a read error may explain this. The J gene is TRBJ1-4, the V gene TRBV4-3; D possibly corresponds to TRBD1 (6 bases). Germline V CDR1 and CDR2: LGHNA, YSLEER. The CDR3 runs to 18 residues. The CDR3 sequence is CASSQDLLLGATNEKLFF. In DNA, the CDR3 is TGCGCCAGCAGCCAAGATCTTTTGCTGGGGGCAACTAATGAAAAACTATTTTTT.

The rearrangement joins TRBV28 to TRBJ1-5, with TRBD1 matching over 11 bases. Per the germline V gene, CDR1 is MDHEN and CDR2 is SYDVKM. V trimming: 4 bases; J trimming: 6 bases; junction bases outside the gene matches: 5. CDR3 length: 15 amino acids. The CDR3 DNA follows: TGTGCCAGCAGTTCCGGACAGGGGGCGATTCAGCCCCAGCATTTT. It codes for CASSSGQGAIQPQHF.

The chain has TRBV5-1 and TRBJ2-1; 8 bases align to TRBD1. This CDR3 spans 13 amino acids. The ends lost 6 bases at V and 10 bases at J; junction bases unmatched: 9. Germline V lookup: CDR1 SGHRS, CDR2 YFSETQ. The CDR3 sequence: CASTGPSGGEQFF. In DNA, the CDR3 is TGCGCCAGCACCGGACCATCAGGGGGCGAGCAGTTCTTC.

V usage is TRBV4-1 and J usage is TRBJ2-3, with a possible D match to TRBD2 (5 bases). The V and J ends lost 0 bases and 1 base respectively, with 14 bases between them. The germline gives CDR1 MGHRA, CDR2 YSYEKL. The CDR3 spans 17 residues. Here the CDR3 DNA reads TGCGCCAGCAGCCAAGAGATGACGGGTAGCGGCACAGATACGCAGTATTTT. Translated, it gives CASSQEMTGSGTDTQYF.

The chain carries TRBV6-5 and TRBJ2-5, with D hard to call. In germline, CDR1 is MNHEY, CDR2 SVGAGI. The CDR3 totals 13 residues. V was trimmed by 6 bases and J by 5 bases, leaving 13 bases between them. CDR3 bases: TGTGCCAGCAGCCCCTTGAAGGGTGAGACCCAGTACTTC. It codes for CASSPLKGETQYF.

The CDR3 nucleotides are TGTGCCAGCAGCTTAATGGGGACAGGGGGATTGTCCGGGGAGCTGTTTTTT. Protein: CASSLMGTGGLSGELFF. The V call is TRBV7-3, the J call TRBJ2-2, with 11 bases fitting TRBD1. Per germline, CDR1 SGHTA and CDR2 FQGTGA. V dropped 1 base and J dropped 6; count of bases not matched to a gene: 7. The CDR3 has 17 residues.

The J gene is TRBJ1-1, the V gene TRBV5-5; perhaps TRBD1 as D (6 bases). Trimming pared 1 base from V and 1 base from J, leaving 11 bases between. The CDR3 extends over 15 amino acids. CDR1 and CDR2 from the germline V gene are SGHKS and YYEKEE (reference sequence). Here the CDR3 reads CASSLTGARNTEAFF. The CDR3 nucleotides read TGTGCCAGCAGCTTGACGGGGGCTAGGAACACTGAAGCTTTCTTT.

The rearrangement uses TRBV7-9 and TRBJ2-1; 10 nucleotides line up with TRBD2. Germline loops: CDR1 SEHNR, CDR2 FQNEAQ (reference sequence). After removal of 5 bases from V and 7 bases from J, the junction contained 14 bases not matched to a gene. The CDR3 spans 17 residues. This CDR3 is CASSPRLAGGSVNEQFF. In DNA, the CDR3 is TGTGCCAGCAGCCCCCGATTAGCGGGAGGAAGTGTTAATGAGCAGTTCTTC.

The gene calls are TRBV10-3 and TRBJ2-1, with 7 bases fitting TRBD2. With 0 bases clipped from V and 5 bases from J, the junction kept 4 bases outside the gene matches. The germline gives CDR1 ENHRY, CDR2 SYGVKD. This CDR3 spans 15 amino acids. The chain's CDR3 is CAISESAAGNNEQFF. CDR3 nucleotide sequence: TGTGCCATCAGTGAGTCGGCAGCGGGGAACAATGAGCAGTTCTTC.

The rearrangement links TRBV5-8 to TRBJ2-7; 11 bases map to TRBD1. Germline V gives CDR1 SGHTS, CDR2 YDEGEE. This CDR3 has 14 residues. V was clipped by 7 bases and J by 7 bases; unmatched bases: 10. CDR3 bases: TGTGCCAGCGGACCGGACAGGGGGCTAGGGGAGCAGTACTTC. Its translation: CASGPDRGLGEQYF.

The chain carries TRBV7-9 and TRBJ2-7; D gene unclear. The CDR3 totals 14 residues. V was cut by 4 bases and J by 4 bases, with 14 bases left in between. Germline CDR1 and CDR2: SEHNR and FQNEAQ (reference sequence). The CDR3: CASSWHQDGYEQYF. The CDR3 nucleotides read TGTGCCAGCAGCTGGCACCAGGACGGGTACGAGCAGTACTTC.

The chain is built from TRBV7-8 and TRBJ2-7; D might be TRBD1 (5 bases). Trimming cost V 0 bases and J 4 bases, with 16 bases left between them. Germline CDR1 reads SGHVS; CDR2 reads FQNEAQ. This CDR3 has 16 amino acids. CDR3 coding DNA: TGTGCCAGCAGCTTAGCGCCAGGGAATTCAGCTTACGAGCAGTACTTC. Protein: CASSLAPGNSAYEQYF. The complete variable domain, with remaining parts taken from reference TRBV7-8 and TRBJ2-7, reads GAGVSQSPRYKVAKRGQDVALRCDPISGHVSLFWYQQALGQGPEFLTYFQNEAQLDKSGLPSDRFFAERPEGSVSTLKIQRTQQEDSAVYLCASSLAPGNSAYEQYFGPGTRLTVT.

This chain's CDR3 is CASSTGPVVVGYTF. The CDR3 bases are TGTGCCAGCAGCACCGGGCCCGTGGTAGTTGGCTACACCTTC. The V gene is TRBV6-6, the J gene TRBJ1-2; D is unclear. In germline, CDR1 is MNHNY, CDR2 SVGAGI (reference sequence). The V end lost 6 bases, the J end lost 7 bases, and 18 bases lay between the germline ends. The CDR3 covers 14 residues.

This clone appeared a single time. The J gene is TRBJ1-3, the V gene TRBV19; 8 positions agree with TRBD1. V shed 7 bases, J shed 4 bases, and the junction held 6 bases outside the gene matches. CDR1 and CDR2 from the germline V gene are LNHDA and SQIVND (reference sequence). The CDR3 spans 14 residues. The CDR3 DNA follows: TGTGCCAGTATCTCCAGGGGGCCCGGAAACACCATATATTTT. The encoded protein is CASISRGPGNTIYF.

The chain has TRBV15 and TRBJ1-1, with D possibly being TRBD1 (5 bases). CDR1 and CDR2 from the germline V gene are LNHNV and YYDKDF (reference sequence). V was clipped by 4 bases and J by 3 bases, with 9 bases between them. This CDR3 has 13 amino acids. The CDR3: CATSNRGHTEAFF. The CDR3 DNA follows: TGTGCCACCAGCAACCGGGGACACACTGAAGCTTTCTTT.

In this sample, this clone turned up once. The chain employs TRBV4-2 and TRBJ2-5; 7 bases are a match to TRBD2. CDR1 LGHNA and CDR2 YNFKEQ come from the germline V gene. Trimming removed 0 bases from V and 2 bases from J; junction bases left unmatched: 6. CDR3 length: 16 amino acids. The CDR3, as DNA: TGTGCCAGCAGCCAAGATGGTAGCGGGCCTCAAGAGACCCAGTACTTC. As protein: CASSQDGSGPQETQYF.

Written as DNA, the CDR3 is TGTGCCAGCAACTTGGACACCCGAGGGAACACCATATATTTT. It codes for CASNLDTRGNTIYF. This chain connects TRBV6-5 to TRBJ1-3, with D maybe TRBD1 (5 bases). Trimming left V 7 bases short and J 7 bases short, with 17 bases between. Germline lookup yields CDR1 MNHEY and CDR2 SVGAGI. The CDR3 consists of 14 residues.

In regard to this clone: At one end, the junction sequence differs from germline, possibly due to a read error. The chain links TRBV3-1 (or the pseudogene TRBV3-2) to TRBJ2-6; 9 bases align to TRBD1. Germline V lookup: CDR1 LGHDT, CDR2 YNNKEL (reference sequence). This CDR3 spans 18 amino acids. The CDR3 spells CASTQRDRVNPGANVLTF. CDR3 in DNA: TGTGCCAGCACCCAACGGGACAGGGTGAATCCTGGGGCCAACGTCCTGACTTTC.

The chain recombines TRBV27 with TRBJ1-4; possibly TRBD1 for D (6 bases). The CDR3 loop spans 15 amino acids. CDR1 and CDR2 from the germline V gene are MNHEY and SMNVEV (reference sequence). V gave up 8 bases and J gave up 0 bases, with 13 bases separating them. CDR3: CASPVGAATNEKLFF. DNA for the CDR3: TGTGCCAGCCCCGTGGGGGCGGCAACTAATGAAAAACTGTTTTTT.